Following are 26 T cell receptor beta chains from one sample sequenced in a study of T-cell memory formation after mild COVID-19. Using its own MiXCR run on the 5' RACE reads, TCRdb lists one record per CDR3 protein. The table lists around 150,000 distinct CDR3 sequences, more than 9% of them singletons. The sequenced sample consisted of PBMCs or a T cell subset sorted from them (not recorded which). All receptors derive from a man between 18 and 29 years old who had mild COVID-19 (a few samples of this study predate the infection). Cell type and time point are not known.

V usage is TRBV7-9 and J usage is TRBJ1-4; D gene uncertain. V lost 3 bases and J 7 bases, leaving 18 bases between the germline ends. The CDR3 consists of 16 residues. The germline V gene has CDR1 SEHNR and CDR2 FQNEAQ (reference sequence). Here the CDR3 reads CASSFSPGRLSEKLFF. The CDR3 DNA sequence: TGTGCCAGCAGCTTTTCCCCAGGCCGGCTAAGTGAAAAACTGTTTTTT.

This clonotype showed up just a few times. The rearrangement joins TRBV4-1 to TRBJ2-4; D might be TRBD1 (6 bases). CDR3 length: 16 residues. Trimming shortened V by 2 bases and J by 2 bases, and 13 bases separated the two germline ends. Per the germline V gene, CDR1 is MGHRA and CDR2 is YSYEKL. CDR3 nucleotide sequence: TGCGCCAGCAGCCAACCTTACACAGGGTCCAAAAACATTCAGTACTTC. Protein product: CASSQPYTGSKNIQYF.

This chain uses TRBV10-3 with TRBJ2-5, with D unresolved. Germline values: CDR1 ENHRY, CDR2 SYGVKD. Trimming left V 6 bases short and J 4 bases short, with 9 bases between. This CDR3 is 12 amino acids long. CDR3 in DNA: TGTGCCATCAGCCCTCCGGGAGAGACCCAGTACTTC. It specifies CAISPPGETQYF.

This clonotype was picked up a small number of times. CDR3 sequence reads: CASSILTSGETQYF. CDR3 bases: TGTGCCAGCAGTATCCTAACTTCAGGGGAGACCCAGTACTTC. J is TRBJ2-5 and V is TRBV2; possible D gene TRBD1, 5 bases. The length of the CDR3 is 14 residues. Germline assignment: CDR1 SNHLY and CDR2 FYNNEI. Trimming stripped 5 bases from V and 5 bases from J, with 15 bases between.

The rearrangement uses TRBV18 and TRBJ2-3, with D maybe TRBD2 (7 bases). The V and J ends lost 3 bases and 5 bases respectively, with 18 bases between them. The CDR3 covers 16 residues. CDR1 and CDR2 (germline): KGHSH, LQKENI. The CDR3 loop reads CASSPMEGGPGDTQYF. CDR3 in DNA: TGTGCCAGCTCACCGATGGAGGGGGGGCCTGGAGATACGCAGTATTTT.

This clonotype was seen at least ten times. The chain couples TRBV3-2 to TRBJ2-5; TRBD1, the table's D call, lacks a check against the DNA. TRBV3-2 is a recognized pseudogene. The CDR3 has 16 residues. The DNA of the CDR3 is TGTGCCAGCAGCGACCGACAGGGCCCCTATCAAGAGACCCAGTACTTC. As protein: CASSDRQGPYQETQYF.

The genes are TRBV24-1 and TRBJ1-1; D remains unclear. The CDR3 totals 17 residues. Per the germline V gene, CDR1 is KGHDR and CDR2 is SFDVKD. V lost 0 bases and J lost 2, with 15 bases in between. CDR3 nucleotide sequence: TGTGCCACCAGTGATTTGTGGTTGACGGATCATAACACTGAAGCTTTCTTT. Residues: CATSDLWLTDHNTEAFF.

This clonotype has a handful of counts. The chain recombines TRBV6-6 with TRBJ1-3; possible D gene TRBD1, 5 bases. V lost 1 base and J lost 4, with 5 bases in between. This CDR3 has 13 amino acids. CDR1 MNHNY and CDR2 SVGAGI come from the germline V gene (reference sequence). The CDR3: CASSYWGGNTIYF. CDR3 nucleotide sequence: TGTGCCAGCAGTTACTGGGGGGGAAACACCATATATTTT.

This clonotype has only a few counts. V and J are TRBV12-3 or TRBV12-4 and TRBJ2-2, with 9 bases lining up with TRBD1. This CDR3 comprises 14 residues. With V trimmed by 7 bases and J by 3 bases, 3 bases remained unmatched. CDR3 in amino acids: CASTRTGDTGELFF. DNA for the CDR3: TGTGCCAGCACTCGGACAGGGGACACCGGGGAGCTGTTTTTT.

This rearrangement joins TRBV28 to TRBJ1-5, with unresolved D. Trimming stripped 6 bases from V and 5 bases from J, with 11 bases between. This CDR3 region has 13 residues. The germline V gene has CDR1 MDHEN and CDR2 SYDVKM. The CDR3 here is CASSPSDDQPQHF. For the CDR3, the DNA is TGTGCCAGCAGCCCATCCGATGATCAGCCCCAGCATTTT. Filled out from reference TRBV28 and TRBJ1-5, the complete variable domain reads DVKVTQSSRYLVKRTGEKVFLECVQDMDHENMFWYRQDPGLGLRLIYFSYDVKMKEKGDIPEGYSVSREKKERFSLILESASTNQTSMYLCASSPSDDQPQHFGDGTRLSIL.

In this sample, this clonotype turned up a few times. V is TRBV4-2 and J is TRBJ2-5; the D gene is possibly TRBD1 (7 bases). From germline, CDR1 is LGHNA and CDR2 YNFKEQ. This CDR3 comprises 14 residues. The V end lost 0 bases, the J end lost 5 bases, and 10 bases lay between the germline ends. The CDR3 DNA sequence: TGTGCCAGCAGCCAAGAACAGGGGACTGAGACCCAGTACTTC. Its protein is CASSQEQGTETQYF.

Only a few counts were recorded for this clonotype. V is TRBV4-3 and J is TRBJ1-4, with TRBD1 as a possible D gene (6 bases). The germline CDR1 and CDR2 sequences are LGHNA and YSLEER. CDR3 length equals 15 residues. Deletions cut 0 bases from V and 6 bases from J, with 11 bases between. CDR3 DNA: TGCGCCAGCAGCCAAGATCAGGACAGCCATGAAAAACTGTTTTTT. It translates to CASSQDQDSHEKLFF.

This clonotype was counted many times. The rearrangement joins TRBV7-2 to TRBJ1-2; D remains unclear. This CDR3 is 11 amino acids long. Germline V gene lookup returns CDR1 SGHTA and CDR2 FQGNSA. Trimming took off 3 bases at V and 3 bases at J, with 2 bases between the two ends. CDR3 sequence (DNA): TGTGCCAGCAGCTTTCACTATGGCTACACCTTC. The encoded protein is CASSFHYGYTF.

This clonotype appeared a few times. The CDR3 region has the DNA TGCGCCAGCAGCCTACTAGACGGCCTAGGGGAGACCCAGTACTTC. Protein product: CASSLLDGLGETQYF. The chain has TRBV5-1 and TRBJ2-5; D may be TRBD2 (5 bases). The CDR3 length is 15 residues. V lost 4 bases to trimming and J lost 5 bases, with 18 bases between them. Germline-derived CDR1 and CDR2 are SGHRS and YFSETQ. Based on the CDR3 plus reference TRBV5-1 and TRBJ2-5, the full variable domain is KAGVTQTPRYLIKTRGQQVTLSCSPISGHRSVSWYQQTPGQGLQFLFEYFSETQRNKGNFPGRFSGRQFSNSRSEMNVSTLELGDSALYLCASSLLDGLGETQYFGPGTRLLVL.

This clonotype was detected only a few times. The J gene is TRBJ2-7, the V gene TRBV21-1; the table's D call, TRBD1, has no DNA check behind it. TRBV21-1 is a recognized pseudogene. The CDR3 loop spans 16 amino acids. CDR3 loop: CASSKKLIGQGTEQYF. The CDR3 nucleotides read TGTGCCAGCAGCAAAAAACTGATCGGCCAGGGTACCGAGCAGTACTTC.

This clonotype was counted only a few times. The chain has TRBV7-9 and TRBJ2-4; no clear D gene. The V gene lost 1 base and the J gene lost 8 bases, with 9 bases spanning the gap. There are 13 residues in the CDR3. Germline CDR1 and CDR2: SEHNR and FQNEAQ (reference sequence). The CDR3 DNA reads TGTGCCAGCAGCTTAGGTTTGCAAGACATTCAGTACTTC. It codes for CASSLGLQDIQYF. The whole variable domain, filled in from reference TRBV7-9 and TRBJ2-4, reads DTGVSQNPRHKITKRGQNVTFRCDPISEHNRLYWYRQTLGQGPEFLTYFQNEAQLEKSRLLSDRFSAERPKGSFSTLEIQRTEQGDSAMYLCASSLGLQDIQYFGAGTRLSVL.

This clonotype showed up just a few times. The DNA for the CDR3 is TGCAGCGTCGCAGCGGGGGGGCGAGTTCGCTTCACAGATACGCAGTATTTT. Protein product: CSVAAGGRVRFTDTQYF. V is TRBV29-1 and J is TRBJ2-3, with 10 bases lining up with TRBD2. The germline V gene encodes CDR1 SQVTM and CDR2 ANQGSEA. The CDR3 is made up of 17 amino acids. V lost 6 bases, J lost 2 bases, and 14 bases stayed unmatched.

Ten or more counts support this clonotype. This chain links TRBV7-9 with TRBJ2-1, with a tentative D call TRBD2 (6 bases). With 6 bases removed from V and 5 bases from J, the gap between germline ends came to 17 bases. The CDR3 is 15 residues long. Looked up from germline, CDR1 is SEHNR and CDR2 is FQNEAQ (reference sequence). The CDR3: CASRGTLRLNNEQFF. The CDR3 region has the DNA TGTGCCAGCAGGGGGACTCTTAGGCTCAACAATGAGCAGTTCTTC.

The chain carries TRBV19 and TRBJ2-7; possibly TRBD1 for D (6 bases). V was clipped by 3 bases and J by 3 bases, with 18 bases between them. Germline V lookup: CDR1 LNHDA, CDR2 SQIVND (reference sequence). The CDR3 sequence is 16 residues long. The CDR3 is CASSILGQPGFYEQYF. The CDR3 DNA sequence: TGTGCCAGTAGTATCCTCGGACAGCCAGGATTCTACGAGCAGTACTTC.

The chain carries TRBV5-6 and TRBJ2-4, with D hard to call. Germline loops: CDR1 SGHDT, CDR2 YYEEEE. The CDR3 has 14 residues. V was clipped by 6 bases and J by 6 bases, with 16 bases between them. The CDR3, as DNA: TGTGCCAGCACCGAAACGGGCGTCGGAAACATTCAGTACTTC. This codes for CASTETGVGNIQYF.

The sample holds many counts of this clonotype. The gene calls are TRBV20-1 and TRBJ2-7; D not certain. Germline CDR1 is DFQATT and CDR2 is SNEGSKA (reference sequence). V was cut by 4 bases and J by 5 bases, with 18 bases left in between. The CDR3 loop spans 14 amino acids. The CDR3, as DNA: TGCAGTGCTACCGATAACTTTTATTCTCACGAGCAGTACTTC. It encodes CSATDNFYSHEQYF.

The chain links TRBV20-1 to TRBJ1-3, with a tentative D call TRBD1 (5 bases). Between the trimmed V and J ends, which lost 1 base and 8 bases, there was a span of 15 bases. Germline assignment: CDR1 DFQATT and CDR2 SNEGSKA (reference sequence). The CDR3 extends over 14 amino acids. Written as DNA, the CDR3 is TGCAGTGCTAGAGCTCCGGGACGCGAAGACACCATATATTTT. Translated: CSARAPGREDTIYF.

The rearrangement uses TRBV7-3 and TRBJ2-7; tentative D call: TRBD1 (5 bases). Germline V gene sequence: CDR1 SGHTA, CDR2 FQGTGA. The CDR3 totals 13 residues. V dropped 1 base and J dropped 3 bases, with 7 bases sitting between them. The CDR3, as DNA: TGTGCCAGCAGCTTAAGTCAGGGCTACGAGCAGTACGTC. Encoded protein: CASSLSQGYEQYV.

This clonotype has more than one count but fewer than ten. The chain uses TRBV12-3 or TRBV12-4 and TRBJ2-5; no definite D call. The CDR3 contains 13 residues. Trimming removed 3 bases at V and 5 bases at J, with 10 bases between. DNA for the CDR3: TGTGCCAGCAGTTTCGTCCTAGGGGAGACCCAGTACTTC. Its protein product is CASSFVLGETQYF.

This clonotype showed up many times. This chain uses TRBV5-8 with TRBJ1-1; TRBD1 matches 7 bases. Germline lookup yields CDR1 SGHTS and CDR2 YDEGEE. The V segment lost 4 bases and the J segment 2 bases; nucleotides outside the gene matches: 8. There are 15 residues in the CDR3. The chain's CDR3 is CASSRGTAINTEAFF. The CDR3 DNA follows: TGTGCCAGCAGCCGTGGGACAGCGATAAACACTGAAGCTTTCTTT.

A few counts support this clonotype. This rearrangement joins TRBV28 to TRBJ1-6; possible D gene TRBD1, 5 bases. V lost 3 bases and J lost 3, with 6 bases in between. Germline V gene lookup returns CDR1 MDHEN and CDR2 SYDVKM. CDR3 length: 14 residues. CDR3: CASSFGGYNSPLHF. In nucleotides, the CDR3 is TGTGCCAGCAGTTTCGGGGGCTATAATTCACCCCTCCACTTT.